The clone carrying this T cell receptor (beta chain) has ten or more counts. For the second PCR, which ran for about 6 to 11 cycles, a sample-barcoded 5' primer and a J-beta primer mix were used. TCRdb reprocessed the 5' RACE reads with MiXCR, giving one entry per CDR3 protein. The sample lists 850,000 or so distinct CDR3 sequences, 25% to 35% occurring once. The CDR3 has 15 amino acids. The V and J ends lost 7 bases and 6 bases, in that order; junction bases with no gene match: 8. This record comes from a study of blood T cells in healthy people across ages. The source material was blood. The chain employs TRBV12-3 or TRBV12-4 and TRBJ2-4, with 11 bases identical to TRBD1. The receptor's source is a woman older than 75 in good health. The CDR3 region has the DNA TGTGCCAGCAACGGACAGGGGGCGATAAGAAACATTCAGTACTTC. Residues: CASNGQGAIRNIQYF.